This record looks at one TCR beta chain sequence and its context. The antigen remains undetermined. The source material, 20-30 mg of unsorted bulk tissue, was used to co-extract RNA and DNA. There were over 85% viable tumor cells in every single sample of tumor. The data derive from a study of tumor-infiltrating lymphocytes in primary liver carcinoma. Whole-study findings and limits: Tumor-adjacent and tumor-blood pairs shared less of their repertoires than tumor region pairs shared.

The CDR3 consists of 14 residues. The V end lost 5 bases, the J end lost 5 bases, and 12 bases lay between the germline ends. Germline CDR1 and CDR2: MNHNY and SVGAGI (reference sequence). A constant-region primer primed TCR beta cDNA synthesis from 500 ng of total RNA. Sequencing libraries for TCR beta derived from three nested multiplex PCR rounds that used slightly modified ARM-PCR. TRBV1-TRBV30 forward primers paired with a C-beta reverse primer were used in the first two PCR rounds, which ran roughly 10 cycles each. TCRdb independently ran MiXCR on the multiplex PCR reads; one entry per CDR3 protein. The table includes about 74,000 distinct CDR3 sequences, roughly three quarters detected once.

The sample was liver tumor tissue from sampling region 4. Indicated subset: tumor region T4, right-lateral pole. The TCR originated in a man aged 35-49 years with primary liver carcinoma and hepatitis B virus infection. This rearrangement joins TRBV6-6 to TRBJ2-2; D ambiguous. CDR3 DNA sequence: TGTGCCAGCAGTACTTCCGGCCATACCGGGGAGCTGTTTTTT. This translates into CASSTSGHTGELFF.